The 17 T cell receptor beta chains listed next were all sequenced from one sample in a study of PD-1 blockade in classical Hodgkin lymphoma. Profiling relied on immunoSEQ multiplex PCR, and the TCRdb table lists in-frame clones only, not all of them. The data hold more than 7,500 clones, with about 80% observed a single time. Brentuximab vedotin exposure varied among the patients, all of whom had relapsed after autologous stem cell transplantation. Researchers report purifying CD4+ T cells from thawed PBMCs by magnetic negative selection. The sequenced sample was CD4+ T cells from blood, obtained at baseline. Receptor source: a human donor with classical Hodgkin lymphoma.

The chain carries TRBV9 and TRBJ2-3, with 13 bases aligning to TRBD2. CDR1 and CDR2 from the germline V gene are SGDLS and YYNGEE. The CDR3 is 18 amino acids. Trimming cost V 0 bases and J 4 bases; bases outside gene matches: 8. CDR3 coding DNA: TGTGCCAGCAGCGTAGGACTAGCGGGAGGTCACGCGTCAGATACGCAGTATTTT. As protein: CASSVGLAGGHASDTQYF.

The genes are TRBV6-5 and TRBJ1-5; D remains ambiguous. V dropped 6 bases and J dropped 2 bases, with 14 bases sitting between them. The CDR3 extends over 15 amino acids. Germline values: CDR1 MNHEY, CDR2 SVGAGI. The chain's CDR3 is CASSNSFGGNQPQHF. CDR3 in DNA: TGTGCCAGCAGCAACAGTTTCGGGGGCAATCAGCCCCAGCATTTT.

This sequence joins TRBV4-1 and TRBJ1-5, with D possibly being TRBD1 (5 bases). Germline V gene lookup returns CDR1 MGHRA and CDR2 YSYEKL. V dropped 0 bases and J dropped 1 base, with 19 bases sitting between them. The CDR3 extends over 19 amino acids. CDR3 coding DNA: TGCGCCAGCAGCCAAGATATCGACAGAAGCGTACTAAGCAATCAGCCCCAGCATTTT. Amino acid sequence: CASSQDIDRSVLSNQPQHF.

The chain carries TRBV4-1 and TRBJ2-3; 8 bases map to TRBD2. With V trimmed by 1 base and J by 6 bases, 3 bases remained unmatched. CDR3 length: 14 residues. The germline V gene encodes CDR1 MGHRA and CDR2 YSYEKL. The CDR3 reads CASSQVGLADTQYF. The CDR3 nucleotides read TGCGCCAGCAGCCAAGTCGGACTAGCCGATACGCAGTATTTT.

The chain is built from TRBV7-3 and TRBJ1-3; D is perhaps TRBD1 (5 bases). The CDR3 covers 15 residues. CDR1 is SGHTA and CDR2 is FQGTGA in the germline V gene. The V gene lost 5 bases and the J gene lost 7 bases, with 18 bases spanning the gap. The chain's CDR3 is CASSQDITGGNTIYF. The DNA of the CDR3 is TGTGCCAGCAGCCAAGATATCACAGGCGGCAACACCATATATTTT.

This clone was detected only a few times. The chain recombines TRBV29-1 with TRBJ1-1; D uncertain. V lost 6 bases and J 4 bases, leaving 18 bases between the germline ends. Germline V gene sequence: CDR1 SQVTM, CDR2 ANQGSEA. This CDR3 has 14 residues. The CDR3 DNA follows: TGCAGCGTCGCAGGAGGCCGGTCGTTCACTGAAGCTTTCTTT. It encodes CSVAGGRSFTEAFF.

The chain is built from TRBV5-1 and TRBJ2-5; 8 nucleotides align to TRBD1. The DNA matches TRBJ2-7 better at its end, which makes the J call doubtful. Germline CDR1 SGHRS, CDR2 YFSETQ. The CDR3 covers 14 residues. The CDR3 reads CASSLTGQGDEQYF. CDR3 bases: TGCGCCAGCAGCTTAACCGGACAGGGCGACGAGCAGTACTTC.

V and J are TRBV4-2 and TRBJ2-3; 11 bases align to TRBD1. Trimming took 5 bases from V and 2 from J; bases not matched to a gene: 6. Germline CDR1 is LGHNA and CDR2 is YNFKEQ. This CDR3 has 16 amino acids. CDR3 DNA: TGTGCCAGCAGCGGAAGGGACAGGGGGGTCACAGATACGCAGTATTTT. Translation gives CASSGRDRGVTDTQYF.

V gene TRBV19 combines with J gene TRBJ2-5; 10 bases map to TRBD1. The DNA matches TRBJ2-7 better at its end, which makes the J call doubtful. CDR3 length equals 15 residues. Germline loops: CDR1 LNHDA, CDR2 SQIVND (reference sequence). Written as DNA, the CDR3 is TGTGCCAGTACGAACGGACAGGGGGGGGACTACGAGCAGTACTTC. Its translation: CASTNGQGGDYEQYF.

The V call is TRBV19, the J call TRBJ2-7; TRBD2 aligns across 10 bases. The CDR3 spans 15 residues. The ends lost 3 bases at V and 3 bases at J; junction bases unmatched: 5. Germline lookup yields CDR1 LNHDA and CDR2 SQIVND (reference sequence). For the CDR3, the DNA is TGTGCCAGTAGTATCGAAGCGGGAGGGCACTACGAGCAGTACTTC. Its translation: CASSIEAGGHYEQYF.

The genes are TRBV18 and TRBJ1-1, with a tentative D call TRBD1 (6 bases). The CDR3 spans 15 residues. Germline assignment: CDR1 KGHSH and CDR2 LQKENI. Trimming cost V 4 bases and J 11 bases, with 23 bases left between them. This chain's CDR3 is CASSLKPGAPIGAFF. The CDR3 DNA reads TGTGCCAGCTCACTAAAACCAGGGGCCCCTATTGGGGCTTTCTTT.

The chain links TRBV6-6 to TRBJ2-7; 10 bases are a match to TRBD2. The CDR3 totals 16 residues. V lost 0 bases, J lost 4 bases, and 6 bases stayed unmatched. Germline lookup yields CDR1 MNHNY and CDR2 SVGAGI (reference sequence). CDR3 nucleotide sequence: TGTGCCAGCAGTTACTCCCACGGGACTAGCGAATACGAGCAGTACTTC. Its protein product is CASSYSHGTSEYEQYF.

In DNA, the CDR3 is TGCAGCGTTGTGTGGGCAGGCGGCGGAGGCTACACCTTC. The encoded protein is CSVVWAGGGGYTF. The rearrangement links TRBV29-1 to TRBJ1-2; D is unclear. The CDR3 has 13 residues. The V end lost 4 bases, the J end lost 8 bases, and 17 bases lay between the germline ends. Germline lookup yields CDR1 SQVTM and CDR2 ANQGSEA. The variable domain in full, completed from reference TRBV29-1 and TRBJ1-2, reads SAVISQKPSRDICQRGTSLTIQCQVDSQVTMMFWYRQQPGQSLTLIATANQGSEATYESGFVIDKFPISRPNLTFSTLTVSNMSPEDSSIYLCSVVWAGGGGYTFGSGTRLTVV.

This clone rates as medium-sized. V and J are TRBV29-1 and TRBJ1-1; 7 positions match TRBD1. There are 13 residues in the CDR3. Germline assignment: CDR1 SQVTM and CDR2 ANQGSEA. Trimming at V came to 6 bases and at J to 1 base, leaving 5 bases not matched to a gene. This CDR3 reads CSVEQGTNTEAFF. The CDR3 DNA is TGCAGCGTGGAACAGGGGACGAACACTGAAGCTTTCTTT.

Comments on this clone: The same CDR3 can be traced to other DNA sequences in this sample. V and J are TRBV5-1 and TRBJ2-2; no firm D call. The CDR3 loop spans 14 amino acids. The V and J ends lost 2 bases and 1 base respectively, with 6 bases between them. Germline CDR1 SGHRS, CDR2 YFSETQ. CDR3 nucleotides: TGCGCCAGCAGCTTAGAAGAGAACACCGGGGAGCTGTTTTTT. Encoded protein: CASSLEENTGELFF.

The V call is TRBV28, the J call TRBJ1-1; D unresolved. Germline assignment: CDR1 MDHEN and CDR2 SYDVKM. V lost 2 bases and J lost 1, with 8 bases in between. CDR3 size: 14 residues. CDR3 in amino acids: CASSLGQSNTEAFF. The CDR3 DNA is TGTGCCAGCAGTTTAGGTCAGTCGAACACTGAAGCTTTCTTT.

The V and J genes are TRBV28 and TRBJ1-3; 7 nucleotides agree with TRBD1. The junction had 10 bases not matched to a gene; V was cut back by 4 bases and J by 4 bases. Germline CDR1 reads MDHEN; CDR2 reads SYDVKM. The CDR3 covers 16 residues. DNA for the CDR3: TGTGCCAGCAGTTCACAGGCAGGGGGATCAGGAAACACCATATATTTT. Protein: CASSSQAGGSGNTIYF.